These 2 T cell receptor beta chains came from one sample sequenced in a study of CD8+ T cells in alopecia areata. Extracted RNA was reverse transcribed into cDNA, the sequencing template. Sequencing used immunoSEQ multiplex PCR; TCRdb keeps in-frame clones, though not all of them. The data contain approximately 11,000 clones, roughly 57% of them singletons. Alopecia areata patients had lesional scalp punch biopsies and peripheral blood taken from them. Sequenced: skin. The receptors shown here come from a human donor with alopecia areata.

The CDR3 DNA follows: TGTGCCAGCAGCGGAAGCGGGATGAGTGCAAATACGCAGTATTTT. Residues: CASSGSGMSANTQYF. The rearrangement uses TRBV5-5 and TRBJ2-3; 7 positions agree with TRBD2. Germline CDR1 is SGHKS and CDR2 is YYEKEE (reference sequence). Losses at the gene ends were 4 bases for V and 7 bases for J; bases not matched to a gene: 12. CDR3 length: 15 amino acids.

J is TRBJ2-7 and V is TRBV2; 7 bases agree with TRBD2. Germline trimming cut 4 bases from V and 6 bases from J; bases unmatched to any gene: 6. The CDR3 is 13 residues long. Germline CDR1 reads SNHLY; CDR2 reads FYNNEI. The DNA for the CDR3 is TGTGCCAGCAGTGGGGAGGGACGCGGCGAGCAGTACTTC. This codes for CASSGEGRGEQYF.